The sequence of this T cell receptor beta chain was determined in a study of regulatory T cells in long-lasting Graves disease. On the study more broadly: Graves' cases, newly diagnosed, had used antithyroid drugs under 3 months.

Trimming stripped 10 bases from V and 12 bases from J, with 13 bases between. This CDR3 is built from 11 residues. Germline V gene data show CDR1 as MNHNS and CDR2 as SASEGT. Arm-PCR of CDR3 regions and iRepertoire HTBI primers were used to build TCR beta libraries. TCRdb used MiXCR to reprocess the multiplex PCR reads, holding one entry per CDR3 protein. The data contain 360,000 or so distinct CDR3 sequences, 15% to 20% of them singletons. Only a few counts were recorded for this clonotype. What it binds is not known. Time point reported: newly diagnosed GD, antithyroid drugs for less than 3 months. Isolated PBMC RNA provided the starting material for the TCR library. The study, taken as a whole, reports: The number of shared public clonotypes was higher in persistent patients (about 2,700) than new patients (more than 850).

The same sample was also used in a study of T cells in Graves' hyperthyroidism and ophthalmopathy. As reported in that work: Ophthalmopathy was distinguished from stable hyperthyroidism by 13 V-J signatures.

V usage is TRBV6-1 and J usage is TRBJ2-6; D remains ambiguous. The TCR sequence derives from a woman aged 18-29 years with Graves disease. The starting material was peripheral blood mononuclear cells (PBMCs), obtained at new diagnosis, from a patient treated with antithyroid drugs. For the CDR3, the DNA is TGTGCCACCGACGCGAGTGGCGTCCTGACTTTC. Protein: CATDASGVLTF.